This is a list of T cell receptor beta chains from one sample in a study of T-cell memory formation after mild COVID-19. TCRdb passed the 5' RACE reads through MiXCR, listing each CDR3 protein once. The sample has 350,000 or so distinct CDR3 sequences, 10% to 15% seen once; the top ten hold over 20%. The sequencing sample was made of PBMCs or a T cell subset sorted from them (not recorded which). The receptor set was obtained from a man between 18 and 29 years old who had mild COVID-19 (a few samples of this study predate the infection). Cell type and time point are not known. Both conserved end residues are part of each CDR3. The order of the fields is V gene, clone size, D gene, J gene, CDR3 DNA, CDR3 protein. The D gene is left open where the match is weak. A row's size may be missing; if present it is once, few, many or a size class.

V: TRBV20-1; size: .; D: TRBD1; J: TRBJ1-4; DNA: TGCAGTGCTAACCCCATAGGGACAGAAATGGAAAAACTGTTTTTT; CDR3: CSANPIGTEMEKLFF
V: TRBV4-3; size: many; D: TRBD2; J: TRBJ2-3; DNA: TGCGCCAGCAGCCAAGATAAGGGACTAGCTCGCACAGATACGCAGTATTTT; CDR3: CASSQDKGLARTDTQYF
V: TRBV27; size: .; D: .; J: TRBJ1-5; DNA: TGTGCCAGAACAGGTAGCAATCAGCCCCAGCATTTT; CDR3: CARTGSNQPQHF
V: TRBV6-5; size: few; D: .; J: TRBJ2-5; DNA: TGTGCCAGCAGTTACTCCCCAGGTCTCCAAGAGACCCAGTACTTC; CDR3: CASSYSPGLQETQYF
V: TRBV20-1; size: few; D: .; J: TRBJ1-4; DNA: TGCAGTGGCCGGGGGGGCACGGAAAAACTGTTTTTT; CDR3: CSGRGGTEKLFF
V: TRBV5-6; size: .; D: .; J: TRBJ1-4; DNA: TGTGCCAGCAGCTTGGCGGGGGCTAATGAAAAACTGTTTTTT; CDR3: CASSLAGANEKLFF
V: TRBV12-3/TRBV12-4; size: few; D: .; J: TRBJ2-7; DNA: TGTGCCAGCAGCCCCACAGGGAACGCCTACGAGCAGTACTTC; CDR3: CASSPTGNAYEQYF
V: TRBV20-1; size: few; D: .; J: TRBJ1-2; DNA: TGCAGTGCTAGAAAGGTGCGCGGCTACACCTTC; CDR3: CSARKVRGYTF
V: TRBV5-1; size: .; D: .; J: TRBJ2-5; DNA: TGCGCCAGCAGCTTGACGCGAGAGGTGACCCAGTACTTC; CDR3: CASSLTREVTQYF
V: TRBV6-2/TRBV6-3; size: .; D: TRBD1; J: TRBJ1-4; DNA: TGTGCCAGCAGTTACGGCGGACAGGGAAATGAAAAACTGTTTTTT; CDR3: CASSYGGQGNEKLFF
V: TRBV6-1; size: .; D: .; J: TRBJ2-7; DNA: TGTGCCAGCAGGGGCAGGGTCCACTACGAGCAGTACTTC; CDR3: CASRGRVHYEQYF
V: TRBV20-1; size: .; D: .; J: TRBJ2-1; DNA: TGCAGTGCTAGAGGTGGGCAGGGTAGTGAGTTCTTC; CDR3: CSARGGQGSEFF
V: TRBV6-5; size: few; D: .; J: TRBJ1-2; DNA: TGTGCCAGCAGTTACTCTCCAGGGGAGTACTATGGCTACACCTTC; CDR3: CASSYSPGEYYGYTF
V: TRBV6-5; size: .; D: .; J: TRBJ1-1; DNA: TGTGCCAGCAGTTCCGCTCCGAACACTGAAGCTTTCTTT; CDR3: CASSSAPNTEAFF
V: TRBV4-1; size: many; D: TRBD1; J: TRBJ1-1; DNA: TGCGCCAGCAGCCAATTCCGGGACAGGGGCGCTGAAGCTTTCTTT; CDR3: CASSQFRDRGAEAFF
V: TRBV2; size: .; D: TRBD2; J: TRBJ2-5; DNA: TGTGCCAGCAGACCTAGGACTAGCAGGGAGACCCAGTACTTC; CDR3: CASRPRTSRETQYF
V: TRBV28; size: .; D: .; J: TRBJ2-1; DNA: TGTGCCAGCAGTCTGGGGGGGGCTGAGTCCTACAATGAGCAGTTCTTC; CDR3: CASSLGGAESYNEQFF
V: TRBV6-2/TRBV6-3; size: .; D: .; J: TRBJ2-3; DNA: TGTGCCAGCAGTTCCCTGGCTAGCGGCACAGATACGCAGTATTTT; CDR3: CASSSLASGTDTQYF
V: TRBV5-1; size: .; D: TRBD2; J: TRBJ2-2; DNA: TGCGCCAGCAGCATACTAGCGGGGTCCACCGGGGAGCTGTTTTTT; CDR3: CASSILAGSTGELFF
V: TRBV10-3; size: .; D: TRBD2; J: TRBJ2-5; DNA: TGTGCCGTATCCCCTAGCGGGGGGAATCAAGAGACCCAGTACTTC; CDR3: CAVSPSGGNQETQYF
V: TRBV7-2; size: few; D: .; J: TRBJ2-1; DNA: TGTGCCAGCAGCTCCCAGGGGCCAAACTACAATGAGCAGTTCTTC; CDR3: CASSSQGPNYNEQFF
V: TRBV20-1; size: few; D: TRBD1; J: TRBJ1-5; DNA: TGCAGTGCCCCGGGGGCAGGGGGCCTCAATCAGCCCCAGCATTTT; CDR3: CSAPGAGGLNQPQHF
V: TRBV5-1; size: .; D: TRBD1; J: TRBJ1-1; DNA: TGCGCCAGCAGCCACGGACAGGGGATCACTGAAGCTTTCTTT; CDR3: CASSHGQGITEAFF
V: TRBV15; size: .; D: .; J: TRBJ1-2; DNA: TGTGCCACCAGCTCCAGACAGGCCCGGGACTATGGCTACACCTTC; CDR3: CATSSRQARDYGYTF
V: TRBV28; size: many; D: .; J: TRBJ2-5; DNA: TGTGCCAGCAACGAGGCTGAAGAGACCCAGTACTTC; CDR3: CASNEAEETQYF
V: TRBV7-3; size: few; D: .; J: TRBJ2-2; DNA: TGTGCCAGCAGCAGAATGGGCTGGCCTGTCACCGGGGAGCTGTTTTTT; CDR3: CASSRMGWPVTGELFF
V: TRBV28; size: few; D: .; J: TRBJ1-5; DNA: TGTGCCAGCAGCCCCCGGGGTACGGGACGGAGCAATCAGCCCCAGCATTTT; CDR3: CASSPRGTGRSNQPQHF
V: TRBV20-1; size: few; D: TRBD2; J: TRBJ2-7; DNA: TGCAGTGCCTCCCGCCCGACTAGCGGGACCGACGAGCAGTACTTC; CDR3: CSASRPTSGTDEQYF
V: TRBV30; size: .; D: TRBD1; J: TRBJ2-7; DNA: TGTGCCTGGAGTGTACGACGGGGACAGGGAAGCTTC; CDR3: CAWSVRRGQGSF
V: TRBV12-3/TRBV12-4; size: many; D: .; J: TRBJ2-1; DNA: TGTGCCAGCAGTCCACAGGGTATTGAGCAGTTCTTC; CDR3: CASSPQGIEQFF
V: TRBV4-1; size: few; D: .; J: TRBJ2-2; DNA: TGCGCCAGCATCCTTAACCCCTCAGGGGGGTACACCGGGGAGCTGTTTTTT; CDR3: CASILNPSGGYTGELFF